The clone carrying this TCR beta chain was counted a few times. Its specificity is unknown. Here immunoSEQ multiplex PCR was the method, and the copy in TCRdb shows in-frame clones only, minus some. The repertoire consists of some 150,000 clones, with roughly nine tenths occurring once and the leading ten covering 0.6% to 0.8%. Trimming shortened V by 1 base and J by 5 bases, and 6 bases separated the two germline ends. Germline values: CDR1 SGHDN, CDR2 FVKESK. This CDR3 is built from 13 residues. This entry comes from a study of cytomegalovirus exposure and HLA in healthy donors. Overall study context: The roughly 120 validation repertoires and the 666 first-cohort repertoires shared a platform, a later analysis reported. The study's findings and limits: A few chains linked to CMV were shown in vitro to be specific for CMV antigens.

Sample: PBMCs. The clonotype originates from a man between 18 and 35 years old in good health and CMV-seronegative. This chain joins TRBV14 and TRBJ2-1; D unresolved. The CDR3 DNA is TGTGCCAGCAGCCAAGCGTACAACAATGAGCAGTTCTTC. Translating gives CASSQAYNNEQFF.